These 3 T cell receptor beta chains share one sample of origin, sequenced in a study of shared clonotypes between healthy human individuals. CD45RO negativity and positive selection for CCR7 defined naive CD8 cells, a population that excluded terminally differentiated effector memory CD45RA+ cells. The table came from immunoSEQ multiplex PCR; TCRdb's copy has only in-frame clones and leaves some out. This repertoire shows hundreds of thousands of clones, about 98% found once; its top ten account for 0.3%. What was sequenced was naive CD8+ T cells sorted from blood. These receptors were obtained from a man aged 25-40 years in good health.

This clone was seen just once. The genes are TRBV9 and TRBJ2-7, with D unresolved. Between the trimmed V and J ends, which lost 4 bases and 3 bases, there was a span of 14 bases. The CDR3 covers 14 residues. Looked up from germline, CDR1 is SGDLS and CDR2 is YYNGEE. The CDR3 region is CASSPWVVFYEQYF. The CDR3 coding sequence is TGTGCCAGCAGCCCCTGGGTGGTATTCTACGAGCAGTACTTC.

Comment on this clone: Different DNA sequences within this sample yield the same CDR3. The CDR3 DNA reads TGTGCCAGCAGCGTGGCAGGGTCCCCATACGAGCAGTACTTC. It specifies CASSVAGSPYEQYF. The V call is TRBV9, the J call TRBJ2-7, with D maybe TRBD1 (5 bases). CDR3 length equals 14 residues. V was trimmed by 2 bases and J by 4 bases, leaving 13 bases between them. Per the germline V gene, CDR1 is SGDLS and CDR2 is YYNGEE.

The chain has TRBV7-9 and TRBJ2-5; D is perhaps TRBD1 (6 bases). CDR1 and CDR2 from the germline V gene are SEHNR and FQNEAQ (reference sequence). This CDR3 is 18 amino acids long. Trimming left V 5 bases short and J 2 bases short, with 24 bases between. The CDR3 sequence is CASSTRGTRLIPQETQYF. The CDR3 coding sequence is TGTGCCAGCAGCACAAGGGGGACCCGACTAATTCCTCAAGAGACCCAGTACTTC.